This entry is about one TCR beta chain. Carried by each TCR cDNA molecule was a unique molecular identifier. TCRdb re-analysed the 5' RACE reads in MiXCR, keeping a single row per CDR3 protein. The data contain around 45,000 distinct CDR3 sequences, about 22% of them singletons. There are 13 residues in the CDR3. V lost 2 bases and J lost 3; bases outside the gene matches: 0. In germline, CDR1 is MNHEY, CDR2 SVGAGI. The sample belongs to a study of spatial heterogeneity in lung cancer. Study as a whole: Untreated early-stage non-small cell lung cancer patients, fewer than 85 in total, were the donors. Sequencing of follow-up PBMC samples took place when they were available, at a median of around two years after resection.

Time point meaning: blood at routine non-recurrence follow-up after resection. No cell sorting; template was whole RNA from tumor, lung tissue or PBMC. The chain employs TRBV6-5 and TRBJ2-5; 7 bases are shared with TRBD1. The source of this sequence is a female donor with early-stage non-small cell lung cancer. The sample consisted of PBMCs, taken at follow-up. This CDR3 reads CASSYQGEETQYF. CDR3 nucleotides: TGTGCCAGCAGTTACCAGGGGGAAGAGACCCAGTACTTC.